This TCR beta chain was recorded in a study of vaccination and CD4 T cells after COVID-19. On this clonotype itself: Its specificity is unknown.

The Oncomine TCR Beta short-read assay generated sequence data from the DNA of cultured CD4+ T cells. Each CDR3 protein gets one entry after TCRdb re-called the PCR reads with MiXCR. Of approximately 21,000 distinct CDR3 sequences in the sample, around 53% were seen once. Germline V gene sequence: CDR1 MNHNS, CDR2 SASEGT. V lost 7 bases and J 6 bases, leaving 18 bases between the germline ends. The CDR3 loop spans 15 amino acids. The treatment here: approximately 11-day PBMC culture with coronavirus spike peptide pools or control peptides (ViraFEST assay). The sequence was obtained from a human donor who had recovered from COVID-19. Sequencing was performed on CD4+ T cells from blood, cultured in vitro. The V call is TRBV6-1, the J call TRBJ1-4; D is undetermined. The CDR3 nucleotides read TGTGCCAGCAATCTAAGAGGAGGGCGGTATGAAAAACTGTTTTTT. It yields the protein CASNLRGGRYEKLFF.